Listed below are T cell receptor beta chains from one sample, sequenced in a study of control samples from healthy donors and cancer patients. TCRdb's table, derived via immunoSEQ multiplex PCR, lists solely in-frame clones and lacks some. Of fewer than 25,000 clones in the sample, roughly 80% were seen once. The material sequenced was PBMCs. All receptors come from a man between 60 and 75 years old with head and neck cancer. CDR3s include the opening cysteine and the closing phenylalanine or tryptophan. D genes are given only for firm matches. Some rows have no size entry. The others give once, few or many, or a class for an expanded clone.

J | D | size | V | DNA | CDR3
TRBJ2-1 | TRBD2 | few | TRBV7-2 | TGTGCCAGCAGCCGGCGACGACTAGCGGGGGGGGATGAGCAGTTCTTC | CASSRRRLAGGDEQFF
TRBJ1-2 | - | - | TRBV27 | TGTGCCAGCAGTCAGGCAGGGACACCGAGGGGCTACACCTTC | CASSQAGTPRGYTF
TRBJ2-6 | - | once | TRBV28 | TGTGCCAGCAGCGTACCGGGACAAGCATCTGGGGCCAACGTCCTGACTTTC | CASSVPGQASGANVLTF
TRBJ2-7 | TRBD2 | - | TRBV11-2 | TGTGCCAGCAGCTTAGATTTTGGTAGCGGGGGATACGAGCAGTACTTC | CASSLDFGSGGYEQYF
TRBJ2-7 | - | few | TRBV28 | TGTGCCAGCAGTCCGGAGGTGGGCGAGCAGTACTTC | CASSPEVGEQYF
TRBJ2-1 | TRBD2 | - | TRBV9 | TGTGCCAGCAGTGCCTGGACTAGCGGTACCTACAATGAGCAGTTCTTC | CASSAWTSGTYNEQFF
TRBJ2-7 | TRBD1 | - | TRBV6-5 | TGTGCCAGCACCGCGACAGGGGTCGGCGAGCAGTACTTC | CASTATGVGEQYF
TRBJ1-4 | - | - | TRBV10-2 | TGCGCCAGCAGTGAGGGAAACAGAGGGTCGGCTAATGAAAAACTGTTTTTT | CASSEGNRGSANEKLFF
TRBJ2-3 | - | - | TRBV27 | TGTGCCAGCACCAAACCCTCCGGGAGCGGTGGAGATACGCAGTATTTT | CASTKPSGSGGDTQYF
TRBJ2-3 | TRBD2 | - | TRBV6-4 | TGTGCCAGCAGTGACTCGGCGGGGGGGAGCACAGATACGCAGTATTTT | CASSDSAGGSTDTQYF
TRBJ2-2 | - | - | TRBV2 | TGTGCCAGCAGGGGGGACGCTCCGAACACCGGGGAGCTGTTTTTT | CASRGDAPNTGELFF
TRBJ2-5 | TRBD1 | - | TRBV7-9 | TGTGCCAGCATCGCCCGTGGACAGGACAAACAAGAGACCCAGTACTTC | CASIARGQDKQETQYF
TRBJ2-7 | TRBD2 | - | TRBV9 | TGTGCCAGCAGCAGCAGACTAGCTAGCGAGCAGTACTTC | CASSSRLASEQYF
TRBJ2-1 | - | - | TRBV28 | TGTGCCAGCAGTTTATCGGAGGGGTGGTCTAGACTAGATAAGGACAATGAGCAGTTCTTC | CASSLSEGWSRLDKDNEQFF
TRBJ1-2 | - | - | TRBV19 | TGTGCCAGTAGTATCGGGGGACAACCAAACTATGGCTACACCTTC | CASSIGGQPNYGYTF
TRBJ2-1 | - | few | TRBV11-2 | TGTGCCAGCAGCCCATACTCGGTTAGGGGTCAGTTCTTC | CASSPYSVRGQFF
TRBJ2-1 | - | - | TRBV27 | TGTGCCAGCAGTTTTGGGGGTAATGGACAGTACAATGAGCAGTTCTTC | CASSFGGNGQYNEQFF
TRBJ2-1 | - | - | TRBV15 | TGTGCCACCAGCAGACAGGAGACCAGAAATGAGCAGTTCTTC | CATSRQETRNEQFF
TRBJ1-4 | - | once | TRBV6-5 | TGTGCCAGCAGTTCGTATGCAACTAATGAAAAACTGTTTTTT | CASSSYATNEKLFF
TRBJ1-2 | - | - | TRBV5-1 | TGCGCCAGCAGCTTTGAGGGCCCCATCGATGGCTACACCTTC | CASSFEGPIDGYTF
TRBJ2-7 | - | - | TRBV7-8 | TGTGCCAGCAGCACACAGGGAAGGTACGAGCAGTACTTC | CASSTQGRYEQYF
TRBJ2-5 | TRBD1 | - | TRBV5-6 | TGTGCCAGCAGCTGGCCCGGGACAGGGAATCAAGAGACCCAGTACTTC | CASSWPGTGNQETQYF
TRBJ1-6 | - | - | TRBV9 | TGTGCCAGCAGCGTAGCTACAGGGCTGGGGTCACCCCTCCACTTT | CASSVATGLGSPLHF
TRBJ2-1 | - | - | TRBV30 | TGTGCCTGGAGTGTACTGGGGGCGGACAATGAGCAGTTCTTC | CAWSVLGADNEQFF
TRBJ2-2 | - | - | TRBV27 | TGTGCCAGCAGTTCCCGTACAGTTAACACCGGGGAGCTGTTTTTT | CASSSRTVNTGELFF
TRBJ2-7 | - | - | TRBV5-1 | TGCGCCAGCAGCTTGGGTTACGAGCAGTACTTC | CASSLGYEQYF
TRBJ2-1 | - | - | TRBV19 | TGTGCCAGTAGTATTCCACAGGGTTACTCCTACAATGAGCAGTTCTTC | CASSIPQGYSYNEQFF
TRBJ2-7 | TRBD2 | - | TRBV19 | TGTGCCAGTAGTCTGGGACTAGCATCGGACGAGCAGTACTTC | CASSLGLASDEQYF
TRBJ1-3 | - | - | TRBV30 | TGTGCCTGGAGTGTCGGGTTCTCTGGAAACACCATATATTTT | CAWSVGFSGNTIYF
TRBJ2-7 | TRBD2 | medium-sized | TRBV6-7 | TGTGCCAGCCCAGGGGCTCGGCTAGCGGGAGGGGATTACGAGCAGTACTTC | CASPGARLAGGDYEQYF